Below, one T cell receptor beta chain is given with its context. Its target antigen remains unknown. One base away there is no much larger clone; base qualities are not given. The entire amount of isolated RNA was reverse transcribed using the High Capacity cDNA Reverse Transcription Kit, so the sequenced TCRB transcripts were expressed ones. Deep immunoSEQ sequencing was applied to naive, central memory and regulatory T cell samples, giving an average of roughly 3.3 million total reads per sample. After sorted cells were lysed in RLT buffer, RNA was extracted with DNase-treated RNeasy Micro or Mini kits, with the choice depending on cell number. To prevent cross-contamination, each cell subset was processed individually, whereas patient and healthy donor samples were processed jointly. Using the immunoSEQ multiplex PCR, TCRB sequences were amplified from cDNA into 87-bp fragments spanning the CDR3 region. Amplicons were sequenced on the Illumina HiSeq platform. For the original study's pipeline: Synthetic template baselines were used to correct PCR bias computationally, reads within Hamming distance 2 were collapsed, and singletons that could not be merged were discarded. Reads were aligned to IMGT to assign V, D and J genes, CDR3 length, and insertions or deletions at six rearrangement sites. Clonotype counts were normalized to sorted cell number within each subset before computing true diversity and Gini coefficients with the tcR R package. Repertoire sharing was quantified using the overlap coefficient calculated on TCRB nucleotide sequences. Out-of-frame TCRB sequences from naive cells were analyzed to stand in for the pre-selection repertoire. This immuneACCESS table, as held by TCRdb, lists in-frame sequences with V and J called but not all clones. Of the missing ones, under half trace to an unresolved V gene in checked studies; the others have no known cause. The DNA gave D and trimming, while V, J and clone size come from that table. The sample table lists 970,000 or so clones, about 17% of them with a count of one. The ten largest clones add up to roughly 0.025% of the sample.

The germline V gene specifies MDHEN as CDR1 and SYDVKM as CDR2. There are 12 amino acids in the CDR3, from cysteine to phenylalanine inclusive. The only DNA kept is the CDR3, 36 bases in frame from the first base. Trimming leaves V shorter by 8 bases and J shorter by 4 bases, with the junction holding 2 bases beyond the gene matches. Each donor gave one peripheral blood draw, around 100 mL on average, collected into heparinised tubes. A BD FACSAria II was used to sort naive, central memory, regulatory and stem cell-like memory CD4+ T cells with a panel that included CD45RO, CCR7, CD25, CD127, CD95 and CD27. A purity above 95% was achieved for all sorted populations. Right away, PBMCs were isolated by Lymphoprep density gradient centrifugation and were stained directly, with no culture step. Samples were stained and sorted in pairs, with one healthy donor and one patient per experiment, so that batch effects were minimized.

The record originates from a study of beta chain features in type 1 diabetes (dated by TCRdb to the late 2010s). Looking at the study overall: Patients and healthy donors did not differ in mean age, gender distribution, total cell number or subset yield. The study compared TCRB repertoires of sorted circulating CD4+ T cell subsets between recently diagnosed type 1 diabetes patients and matched healthy donors. A total of 107,917,701 sorted cells were examined across all samples, and the number of cells per subset was strongly correlated with RNA yield. Naive and central memory subsets were obtained from all 30 or so donors, but regulatory and stem cell-like memory subsets were isolated from only 8 patients and roughly eight healthy donors. Study-wide conclusions, independent of this receptor: Only small numbers of individuals were included in the HLA sub-analyses, which left unresolved whether HLA type had any influence on TCRB rearrangement. PCR might favor shorter templates, but patient and control samples were amplified and corrected together, so any skew would affect both groups equally. Naive, central memory and regulatory TCRB repertoires appeared to be more alike among patients than among healthy donors. Fewer insertions and more nucleotide deletions at VDJ recombination sites were observed in patients with type 1 diabetes, implying thymic rearrangement abnormalities. Because cDNA was sequenced instead of genomic DNA, activated cells with high expression could be over-represented, although the groups did not differ in activation or CD3 levels. A moderate but significant shortening of TCRB CDR3 length was observed in type 1 diabetes patients in all four CD4+ subsets.

Sequencing was carried out using naive CD4+ T cells from blood. In light of the paper, this sample's cell subset or site label describes: true naive CD4+ T cells. The rearranged chain carries TRBV28 and TRBJ2-1, with TRBD1 matching 7 junction bases. This TCR was recovered from a woman aged 18-30 years in good health. In nucleotides, the sequence is TGTGCCAGCGGGACAGCTTACAATGAGCAGTTCTTC. Translated, it reads CASGTAYNEQFF.